These 24 T cell receptor beta chains were all obtained from the same sample, sequenced in a study of shared clonotypes between healthy human individuals. Positively selected for CCR7, the CD45RO-negative cells used as naive CD8 cells excluded terminally differentiated effector memory CD45RA+ cells. Libraries were prepared by immunoSEQ multiplex PCR; TCRdb keeps only in-frame clonotypes and omits some of them. Of 2 million to 2.5 million clones listed, 90% to 95% are singletons. Sequenced material: naive CD8+ T cells from PBMCs. The receptors originated from a man aged 18 to 35 in good health. Some clones in this sample may be carry-over from other donors' samples.

This chain links TRBV4-1 with TRBJ2-2; D gene uncertain. Germline CDR1 MGHRA, CDR2 YSYEKL. Trimming took 3 bases from V and 6 from J, leaving 5 bases between them. This CDR3 comprises 12 residues. This CDR3 reads CASSHRPGELFF. The CDR3 DNA follows: TGCGCCAGCAGCCATCGGCCCGGGGAGCTGTTTTTT.

The chain couples TRBV14 to TRBJ2-3, with 9 bases identical to TRBD2. With V trimmed by 4 bases and J by 3 bases, 8 bases remained unmatched. This CDR3 is built from 16 residues. Germline V gene data show CDR1 as SGHDN and CDR2 as FVKESK. The CDR3 sequence: CASSPRWREGTDTQYF. For the CDR3, the DNA is TGTGCCAGCAGCCCCCGATGGCGGGAGGGGACAGATACGCAGTATTTT. The whole variable domain, remainder taken from reference TRBV14 and TRBJ2-3, is EAGVTQFPSHSVIEKGQTVTLRCDPISGHDNLYWYRRVMGKEIKFLLHFVKESKQDESGMPNNRFLAERTGGTYSTLKVQPAELEDSGVYFCASSPRWREGTDTQYFGPGTRLTVL.

The J gene is TRBJ2-5, the V gene TRBV4-1; D gene uncertain. This CDR3 region has 13 residues. Trimming took 1 base from V and 5 from J, leaving 8 bases between them. Germline lookup yields CDR1 MGHRA and CDR2 YSYEKL. DNA of the CDR3: TGCGCCAGCAGCCAAGTGGTTCTGGAGACCCAGTACTTC. This encodes CASSQVVLETQYF.

The chain is built from TRBV7-6 and TRBJ1-1; D unresolved. The germline V gene encodes CDR1 SGHVS and CDR2 FNYEAQ. CDR3 length equals 14 residues. V lost 4 bases to trimming and J lost 1 base, with 10 bases between them. Written as DNA, the CDR3 is TGTGCCAGCAGCTCTAGGGATACGAACACTGAAGCTTTCTTT. It codes for CASSSRDTNTEAFF.

This chain connects TRBV5-1 to TRBJ2-1, with a tentative D call TRBD1 (6 bases). Trimming cost V 1 base and J 5 bases, with 13 bases left between them. In germline, CDR1 is SGHRS, CDR2 YFSETQ. The CDR3 contains 15 residues. DNA for the CDR3: TGCGCCAGCAGCTTGTTGCAGGGGCCCAACAATGAGCAGTTCTTC. This sequence encodes CASSLLQGPNNEQFF.

The chain couples TRBV29-1 to TRBJ2-7; D unresolved. The germline gives CDR1 SQVTM, CDR2 ANQGSEA. This CDR3 is built from 11 residues. Trimming took 7 bases from V and 3 from J, leaving 10 bases between them. The CDR3 spells CSGIVGYEQYF. The CDR3 coding sequence is TGCAGCGGAATAGTAGGCTACGAGCAGTACTTC.

The chain links TRBV27 to TRBJ2-7, with a weak D call TRBD1 (6 bases). Germline lookup yields CDR1 MNHEY and CDR2 SMNVEV (reference sequence). V shed 0 bases and J shed 4 bases, with 16 bases lying between them. The CDR3 runs to 16 residues. The CDR3 nucleotides are TGTGCCAGCAGTTTATCCCCAGGGGAGATGGTGTACGAGCAGTACTTC. Protein: CASSLSPGEMVYEQYF.

Regarding this clone: The same CDR3 is also encoded by other DNA sequences in this sample. The chain carries TRBV9 and TRBJ2-5; weak D call: TRBD2 (6 bases). This CDR3 has 13 residues. Germline CDR1 SGDLS, CDR2 YYNGEE. V was shortened by 4 bases and J by 1 base, with 8 bases between the two germline ends. Here the CDR3 DNA reads TGTGCCAGCAGCCCCGGGGGCCAAGAGACCCAGTACTTC. This translates into CASSPGGQETQYF. Supplemented by reference TRBV9 and TRBJ2-5, the full variable domain reads DSGVTQTPKHLITATGQRVTLRCSPRSGDLSVYWYQQSLDQGLQFLIQYYNGEERAKGNILERFSAQQFPDLHSELNLSSLELGDSALYFCASSPGGQETQYFGPGTRLLVL.

J is TRBJ1-1 and V is TRBV19, with a tentative D call TRBD1 (6 bases). Germline V gives CDR1 LNHDA, CDR2 SQIVND (reference sequence). Trimming pared 7 bases from V and 0 bases from J, leaving 18 bases between. The CDR3 spans 16 residues. For the CDR3, the DNA is TGTGCCAGTACGTTCTCTCGACAGGTTATGAACACTGAAGCTTTCTTT. Amino acid sequence: CASTFSRQVMNTEAFF. Filled out from reference TRBV19 and TRBJ1-1, the complete variable domain reads DGGITQSPKYLFRKEGQNVTLSCEQNLNHDAMYWYRQDPGQGLRLIYYSQIVNDFQKGDIAEGYSVSREKKESFPLTVTSAQKNPTAFYLCASTFSRQVMNTEAFFGQGTRLTVV.

The chain links TRBV15 to TRBJ1-2; unclear D gene. Germline V gene sequence: CDR1 LNHNV, CDR2 YYDKDF (reference sequence). V was trimmed by 3 bases and J by 4 bases, leaving 12 bases between them. The CDR3 contains 14 residues. The CDR3 sequence is CATSSPGWGYGYTF. The CDR3 coding sequence is TGTGCCACCAGCAGTCCGGGGTGGGGCTATGGCTACACCTTC.

The chain joins TRBV7-8 to TRBJ1-2; no clear D gene. This CDR3 has 15 amino acids. V gave up 5 bases and J gave up 4 bases, with 17 bases separating them. Germline CDR1 reads SGHVS; CDR2 reads FQNEAQ. The CDR3 DNA reads as TGTGCCAGCAGCACCCTGGTAGGAGGTCCCTATGGCTACACCTTC. It codes for CASSTLVGGPYGYTF.

This rearrangement joins TRBV11-2 to TRBJ2-7; TRBD2 aligns across 7 bases. The length of the CDR3 is 13 residues. Germline V gives CDR1 SGHAT, CDR2 FQNNGV. J was trimmed by 2 bases and V by 3 bases; bases with no gene match: 1. The CDR3 here is CASSFGRPYEQYF. CDR3 DNA: TGTGCCAGCAGCTTCGGGAGGCCCTACGAGCAGTACTTC. Full variable domain (remainder filled in from reference TRBV11-2 and TRBJ2-7): EAGVAQSPRYKIIEKRQSVAFWCNPISGHATLYWYQQILGQGPKLLIQFQNNGVVDDSQLPKDRFSAERLKGVDSTLKIQPAKLEDSAVYLCASSFGRPYEQYFGPGTRLTVT.

V usage is TRBV19 and J usage is TRBJ2-7; tentative D call: TRBD1 (5 bases). Trimming cost V 1 base and J 1 base, with 17 bases left between them. Germline CDR1 LNHDA, CDR2 SQIVND (reference sequence). The CDR3 has 17 residues. The CDR3 coding sequence is TGTGCCAGTAGTATAGGCTTGATGGGGCCGGAATCCTACGAGCAGTACTTC. This encodes CASSIGLMGPESYEQYF.

This clone has only a few counts. The rearrangement links TRBV4-2 to TRBJ1-5; the D gene is possibly TRBD1 (5 bases). The CDR3 loop spans 13 amino acids. With 3 bases removed from V and 5 bases from J, the gap between germline ends came to 8 bases. Germline V gene lookup returns CDR1 LGHNA and CDR2 YNFKEQ. CDR3 sequence reads: CASSHFRDQPQHF. The CDR3 DNA reads as TGTGCCAGCAGCCATTTCAGGGATCAGCCCCAGCATTTT.

This chain connects TRBV6-1 to TRBJ2-7; D is unclear. This CDR3 region has 17 residues. Trimming took 4 bases from V and 4 from J, leaving 23 bases between them. The germline gives CDR1 MNHNS, CDR2 SASEGT. CDR3 in amino acids: CASSARHLGNTAYEQYF. CDR3 nucleotide sequence: TGTGCCAGCAGTGCCCGCCACCTAGGAAACACAGCGTACGAGCAGTACTTC.

V gene TRBV6-5 combines with J gene TRBJ1-2; TRBD1 might be the D (5 bases). The CDR3 is 15 residues long. V was pared by 5 bases and J by 4 bases, with 17 bases between. Germline CDR1 is MNHEY and CDR2 is SVGAGI. CDR3: CASSPHRDPGYGYTF. The CDR3 nucleotides read TGTGCCAGCAGTCCACACCGGGACCCAGGCTATGGCTACACCTTC.

The rearrangement uses TRBV27 and TRBJ1-3; D perhaps matches TRBD1 (5 bases). Trimming cost V 4 bases and J 0 bases, with 13 bases left between them. In germline, CDR1 is MNHEY, CDR2 SMNVEV (reference sequence). This CDR3 contains 16 residues. The DNA of the CDR3 is TGTGCCAGCAGTTCCTCCGCAGGGCCCTCTGGAAACACCATATATTTT. It encodes CASSSSAGPSGNTIYF.

This chain connects TRBV30 to TRBJ1-4, with 8 bases lining up with TRBD1. This CDR3 region has 14 residues. Germline CDR1 reads GTSNPN; CDR2 reads SVGIG (reference sequence). V gave up 2 bases and J gave up 8 bases; unmatched junction bases: 7. This CDR3 is CAWSHGQGREKLFF. The CDR3 nucleotides are TGTGCCTGGAGTCACGGACAGGGACGGGAAAAACTGTTTTTT.

The chain recombines TRBV27 with TRBJ2-3; D possibly corresponds to TRBD2 (7 bases). V dropped 7 bases and J dropped 4 bases, with 15 bases sitting between them. CDR1 is MNHEY, CDR2 SMNVEV, per germline (reference sequence). This CDR3 region has 14 residues. CDR3: CASTPRGASDTQYF. CDR3 DNA: TGTGCCAGCACGCCCCGGGGGGCGTCAGATACGCAGTATTTT.

The CDR3 loop reads CASSLKLTGWEGHTEAFF. The CDR3 nucleotides are TGCGCCAGCAGCTTGAAGTTGACAGGTTGGGAGGGTCACACTGAAGCTTTCTTT. The chain uses TRBV5-1 and TRBJ1-1; D perhaps matches TRBD1 (6 bases). Trimming removed 1 base at V and 3 bases at J, with 22 bases between. The CDR3 has 18 amino acids. Looked up from germline, CDR1 is SGHRS and CDR2 is YFSETQ.

The chain couples TRBV7-9 to TRBJ2-2, with 9 bases fitting TRBD1. CDR1 and CDR2 (germline): SEHNR, FQNEAQ (reference sequence). Unmatched junction bases numbered 4, after V lost 5 bases and J lost 0 bases. The CDR3 totals 16 residues. CDR3 region: CASSPRDRANTGELFF. In DNA, the CDR3 is TGTGCCAGCAGCCCCCGGGACAGGGCGAACACCGGGGAGCTGTTTTTT.

This sequence joins TRBV27 and TRBJ2-7, with no clear D. The V gene lost 3 bases and the J gene lost 6 bases, with 9 bases spanning the gap. This CDR3 has 12 amino acids. Germline assignment: CDR1 MNHEY and CDR2 SMNVEV (reference sequence). CDR3 loop: CASSFKPGEQYF. The CDR3 region has the DNA TGTGCCAGCAGTTTTAAACCTGGCGAGCAGTACTTC.

The chain is built from TRBV28 and TRBJ2-3, with 9 bases aligning to TRBD1. The V segment lost 6 bases and the J segment 4 bases; nucleotides outside the gene matches: 11. The CDR3 covers 16 residues. Germline assignment: CDR1 MDHEN and CDR2 SYDVKM. In DNA form, the CDR3 reads TGTGCCAGCAGAAGAGACGGGACAGGGAACGCAGATACGCAGTATTTT. This sequence encodes CASRRDGTGNADTQYF.

The chain links TRBV29-1 to TRBJ2-2; D uncertain. The CDR3 covers 13 residues. Germline V gene lookup returns CDR1 SQVTM and CDR2 ANQGSEA. V lost 7 bases and J lost 0, with 9 bases in between. The CDR3 here is CSAVVSNTGELFF. Written as DNA, the CDR3 is TGCAGCGCGGTGGTGTCGAACACCGGGGAGCTGTTTTTT.